This is a list of T cell receptor beta chains from one sample in a study of response to subunit inactivated influenza vaccine. TCRdb fed the RT-PCR reads into MiXCR, producing one record per CDR3 protein. The data contain approximately 530,000 distinct CDR3 sequences, roughly 13% of them seen just once; the ten biggest clones take up 10% to 15%. Here the sequenced sample was PBMCs from blood, taken roughly 45 days after vaccination. The receptors originated from a man aged 45-65 years who received an inactivated influenza vaccine. Both conserved end residues are part of each CDR3. A D gene is named only where the DNA matches it firmly. Expanded clones are given a class, and other clones once, few, many or no size at all.

TRBV6-6	TRBJ1-2	-	few	CASSSSSRGRGTF	TGTGCCAGCAGTTCCTCGTCACGGGGACGTGGGACCTTC
TRBV10-3	TRBJ2-7	-	few	CAISPRDTAYEQYF	TGTGCCATCAGTCCCCGGGACACAGCCTACGAGCAGTACTTC
TRBV10-2	TRBJ1-6	-	-	CASSKLGRGDGSPLHF	TGCGCCAGCAGTAAATTGGGCAGGGGCGACGGTTCACCCCTCCACTTT
TRBV7-3	TRBJ2-5	-	-	CASSQTGAGGETQYF	TGTGCCAGCAGCCAAACAGGGGCCGGGGGGGAGACCCAGTACTTC
TRBV7-2	TRBJ2-3	-	-	CASSLGGMVGTDTQYF	TGTGCCAGCAGCTTAGGTGGGATGGTAGGGACAGATACGCAGTATTTT
TRBV6-1	TRBJ2-2	TRBD2	few	CASTGGGTGELFF	TGTGCCAGCACTGGGGGGGGAACCGGGGAGCTGTTTTTT
TRBV7-8	TRBJ2-1	-	-	CASSILRDKALDEQFF	TGTGCCAGCAGCATACTCCGGGACAAAGCGCTCGATGAGCAGTTCTTC
TRBV12-3/TRBV12-4	TRBJ2-1	-	few	CASSLEGMENEQFF	TGTGCCAGCAGTTTGGAGGGAATGGAGAATGAGCAGTTCTTC
TRBV14	TRBJ2-1	TRBD1	-	CASSQGTGMYNEQFF	TGTGCCAGCAGCCAAGGGACAGGGATGTACAATGAGCAGTTCTTC
TRBV12-3/TRBV12-4	TRBJ2-4	-	many	CASSLEGDIQYF	TGTGCCAGCAGTTTGGAGGGGGACATTCAGTACTTC
TRBV5-4	TRBJ2-7	TRBD2	-	CASSPTSGSAYEQYF	TGTGCCAGCAGCCCGACTAGCGGTTCGGCCTACGAGCAGTACTTC
TRBV20-1	TRBJ2-5	TRBD2	few	CSAPLAGGFQETQYF	TGCAGTGCTCCACTAGCGGGGGGCTTCCAAGAGACCCAGTACTTC
TRBV27	TRBJ2-1	TRBD2	few	CASTGTAGAYNEQFF	TGTGCCAGCACAGGGACGGCGGGAGCCTACAATGAGCAGTTCTTC
TRBV10-3	TRBJ1-6	TRBD1	few	CAISAGTDNSPLHF	TGTGCCATCAGTGCTGGGACAGACAATTCACCCCTCCACTTT
TRBV4-2	TRBJ2-3	TRBD2	-	CASSQTSGRPDTQYF	TGTGCCAGCAGCCAGACTAGCGGGAGACCAGATACGCAGTATTTT
TRBV6-1	TRBJ2-2	TRBD2	few	CASSKGLAGGNHDTGELFF	TGTGCCAGCAGTAAGGGACTAGCGGGGGGGAATCACGACACCGGGGAGCTGTTTTTT
TRBV7-2	TRBJ2-3	-	few	CASSLAAGVVDTQYF	TGTGCCAGCAGCTTAGCGGCAGGCGTAGTAGATACGCAGTATTTT
TRBV11-2	TRBJ2-2	TRBD2	-	CASRTPGTSTGELFF	TGTGCCAGCAGGACTCCCGGGACTAGCACCGGGGAGCTGTTTTTT
TRBV12-3/TRBV12-4	TRBJ2-1	TRBD2	many	CASTVLPGLAGFSYNEQFF	TGTGCCAGCACCGTTTTACCGGGACTAGCGGGGTTCTCCTACAATGAGCAGTTCTTC
TRBV18	TRBJ1-4	-	few	CASSPGTSDNEKLFF	TGTGCCAGCTCGCCCGGGACAAGTGATAATGAAAAACTGTTTTTT
TRBV6-1	TRBJ2-3	TRBD2	-	CASRGSGRGLAQYF	TGTGCCAGCAGGGGTAGCGGGAGAGGATTGGCGCAGTATTTT
TRBV20-1	TRBJ2-7	TRBD2	-	CSASRLAGGINEQYF	TGCAGTGCTAGTAGACTAGCGGGGGGTATAAACGAGCAGTACTTC
TRBV28	TRBJ2-4	-	few	CASSSRLAKNIQYF	TGTGCCAGCAGTTCCCGACTAGCCAAAAACATTCAGTACTTC
TRBV12-3/TRBV12-4	TRBJ2-7	TRBD2	-	CASSLGLAGIGEQYF	TGTGCCAGCAGTTTAGGGCTAGCGGGTATTGGGGAGCAGTACTTC
TRBV11-2	TRBJ1-3	-	few	CASRGTVGNTIYF	TGTGCCAGCAGGGGGACTGTCGGAAACACCATATATTTT
TRBV5-4	TRBJ2-1	TRBD2	many	CASSFGLAGSYNEQFF	TGTGCCAGCAGCTTCGGACTAGCGGGATCCTACAATGAGCAGTTCTTC
TRBV3-1	TRBJ2-7	TRBD2	few	CASSQGLAGGHEQYF	TGTGCCAGCAGCCAAGGACTAGCGGGAGGCCACGAGCAGTACTTC
TRBV27	TRBJ2-5	TRBD2	few	CASSSFLAGLGETQYF	TGTGCCAGCAGTTCCTTCCTAGCGGGATTAGGGGAGACCCAGTACTTC
TRBV20-1	TRBJ2-1	TRBD2	-	CSARQAGGAYNEQFF	TGCAGTGCTAGACAGGCGGGGGGCGCCTACAATGAGCAGTTCTTC